The 18 T cell receptor beta chains reported below all come from one sample, sequenced in a study of cytomegalovirus exposure and HLA in healthy donors. Produced via immunoSEQ multiplex PCR; TCRdb's table is partial and in-frame only. The sample lists 120,000 or so clones; approximately 95% were seen once. Sequencing used PBMCs. These receptors were taken from a man aged 18-30 years in good health and CMV-seronegative.

The CDR3 loop reads CASSANSYEQYF. For the CDR3, the DNA is TGTGCCAGCAGTGCCAACTCCTACGAGCAGTACTTC. The chain couples TRBV2 to TRBJ2-7; D gene ambiguous. The CDR3 has 12 amino acids. Trimming removed 4 bases from V and 0 bases from J, with 4 bases in between. The germline CDR1 and CDR2 sequences are SNHLY and FYNNEI. The full variable domain, rest sourced from reference TRBV2 and TRBJ2-7, is EPEVTQTPSHQVTQMGQEVILRCVPISNHLYFYWYRQILGQKVEFLVSFYNNEISEKSEIFDDQFSVERPDGSNFTLKIRSTKLEDSAMYFCASSANSYEQYFGPGTRLTVT.

In nucleotides, the CDR3 is TGTGCCAGCAGTTTAGGTCCAGCGGGAGAAGAATACGAGCAGTACTTC. It encodes CASSLGPAGEEYEQYF. This chain uses TRBV28 with TRBJ2-7; TRBD2 aligns across 8 bases. V gave up 2 bases and J gave up 4 bases; unmatched junction bases: 10. Germline V CDR1 and CDR2: MDHEN, SYDVKM. This CDR3 is 16 amino acids long.

The rearrangement joins TRBV19 to TRBJ2-5, with TRBD2 as a possible D gene (5 bases). The germline V gene encodes CDR1 LNHDA and CDR2 SQIVND (reference sequence). This CDR3 contains 16 residues. The V end was cut by 6 bases, the J end by 7 bases, with 24 bases between. For the CDR3, the DNA is TGTGCCAGTAGCCCCCCATTCTCTGGGAACGGGGTGACCCAGTACTTC. Translated, it gives CASSPPFSGNGVTQYF.

This rearrangement joins TRBV19 to TRBJ1-1; a possible D gene is TRBD1 (6 bases). With 3 bases removed from V and 1 base from J, the gap between germline ends came to 24 bases. The CDR3 has 19 amino acids. CDR1 and CDR2 from the germline V gene are LNHDA and SQIVND (reference sequence). DNA for the CDR3: TGTGCCAGTAGTATTTCGGGGGGGCTTAGACCTACAGGGAACACTGAAGCTTTCTTT. This encodes CASSISGGLRPTGNTEAFF.

The chain carries TRBV13 and TRBJ2-5, with 11 bases identical to TRBD2. This CDR3 region has 15 residues. Trimming cost V 2 bases and J 4 bases; bases outside gene matches: 3. Germline lookup yields CDR1 PRHDT and CDR2 FYEKMQ (reference sequence). The DNA of the CDR3 is TGTGCCAGCAGCTTATTAGCGGGAGGGATAGAGACCCAGTACTTC. It encodes CASSLLAGGIETQYF.

V usage is TRBV28 and J usage is TRBJ1-1, with D tentatively TRBD1 (5 bases). CDR1 MDHEN and CDR2 SYDVKM come from the germline V gene. The V and J ends lost 2 bases and 6 bases respectively, with 16 bases between them. CDR3 length equals 15 residues. In DNA form, the CDR3 reads TGTGCCAGCAGTTTAGTTGGGGGGATAGTCGCTGAAGCTTTCTTT. Encoded protein: CASSLVGGIVAEAFF. The complete variable domain, with remaining parts taken from reference TRBV28 and TRBJ1-1, reads DVKVTQSSRYLVKRTGEKVFLECVQDMDHENMFWYRQDPGLGLRLIYFSYDVKMKEKGDIPEGYSVSREKKERFSLILESASTNQTSMYLCASSLVGGIVAEAFFGQGTRLTVV.

The chain uses TRBV19 and TRBJ2-3; tentatively, D is TRBD1 (5 bases). Germline CDR1 is LNHDA and CDR2 is SQIVND (reference sequence). Between the trimmed V and J ends, which lost 2 bases and 2 bases, there was a span of 11 bases. This CDR3 has 15 amino acids. CDR3 in amino acids: CASSISYGHTDTQYF. The CDR3 DNA follows: TGTGCCAGTAGTATATCTTACGGACACACAGATACGCAGTATTTT.

The CDR3 is CASSLTKTEQYF. Written as DNA, the CDR3 is TGTGCCAGCAGCTTAACGAAGACAGAGCAGTACTTC. The rearrangement uses TRBV7-8 and TRBJ2-7; unclear D gene. CDR3 length equals 12 residues. V lost 2 bases and J 7 bases, leaving 9 bases between the germline ends. Per germline, CDR1 SGHVS and CDR2 FQNEAQ. Variable domain in full (rest from reference TRBV7-8 and TRBJ2-7): GAGVSQSPRYKVAKRGQDVALRCDPISGHVSLFWYQQALGQGPEFLTYFQNEAQLDKSGLPSDRFFAERPEGSVSTLKIQRTQQEDSAVYLCASSLTKTEQYFGPGTRLTVT.

The chain combines TRBV5-1 with TRBJ1-3, with D possibly matching TRBD1 (6 bases). Germline values: CDR1 SGHRS, CDR2 YFSETQ. The CDR3 loop spans 14 amino acids. Trimming took off 1 base at V and 2 bases at J, with 7 bases between the two ends. Here the CDR3 reads CASSLSGAGNTIYF. CDR3 nucleotide sequence: TGCGCCAGCAGCTTGTCAGGGGCTGGAAACACCATATATTTT.

The CDR3 sequence: CASSPRWTGGTYEQYF. The CDR3, as DNA: TGTGCCAGCAGCCCCCGATGGACAGGGGGGACCTACGAGCAGTACTTC. The chain recombines TRBV11-3 with TRBJ2-7; 10 nucleotides match TRBD1. From germline, CDR1 is SGHNT and CDR2 YENEEA. Trimming cost V 5 bases and J 2 bases; bases outside gene matches: 9. The CDR3 is made up of 16 amino acids. The entire variable domain, with the rest obtained from reference TRBV11-3 and TRBJ2-7, is as follows: EAGVVQSPRYKIIEKKQPVAFWCNPISGHNTLYWYLQNLGQGPELLIRYENEEAVDDSQLPKDRFSAERLKGVDSTLKIQPAELGDSAVYLCASSPRWTGGTYEQYFGPGTRLTVT.

The J gene is TRBJ2-1, the V gene TRBV29-1, with D tentatively TRBD2 (5 bases). This CDR3 has 13 amino acids. Germline lookup yields CDR1 SQVTM and CDR2 ANQGSEA. The CDR3, as DNA: TGCACCTCCGCGGGCGGATCCTACAATGAGCAGTTCTTC. It codes for CTSAGGSYNEQFF.

The J gene is TRBJ1-5, the V gene TRBV21-1; the table's D call, TRBD1, has no DNA check behind it. TRBV21-1 is termed a pseudogene. The CDR3 has 15 residues. Written as DNA, the CDR3 is TGTGCCAGCAGCAAGAGGGCAGGGGCAAATCAGCCCCAGCATTTT. It translates to CASSKRAGANQPQHF.

J is TRBJ2-1 and V is TRBV4-2; TRBD2 agrees at 8 bases. J gave up 6 bases and V 0 bases, and 10 bases lay outside the gene matches. This CDR3 is built from 17 residues. From germline, CDR1 is LGHNA and CDR2 YNFKEQ. The CDR3 region is CASSQEPLAGTINEQFF. The CDR3 DNA follows: TGTGCCAGCAGCCAAGAACCCTTAGCGGGAACGATCAATGAGCAGTTCTTC.

V usage is TRBV7-8 and J usage is TRBJ2-2; 12 nucleotides match TRBD2. The CDR3 spans 20 residues. CDR1 and CDR2 from the germline V gene are SGHVS and FQNEAQ. With V trimmed by 1 base and J by 5 bases, 14 bases remained unmatched. In DNA, the CDR3 is TGTGCCAGCAGCTTAGAACTAGCGGGAGGATACGGGAGTATGACCGGGGAGCTGTTTTTT. Amino acid sequence: CASSLELAGGYGSMTGELFF.

The V gene is TRBV11-1, the J gene TRBJ2-7; tentatively, D is TRBD1 (6 bases). The CDR3 is made up of 15 amino acids. The germline V and J ends were trimmed by 4 bases and 5 bases, with 18 bases remaining between them. The V gene's germline CDR1 is SGHAT and CDR2 FQDESV (reference sequence). For the CDR3, the DNA is TGTGCCAGCAGCTCAGAAGTGAACAGGGCTAACGAGCAGTACTTC. Residues: CASSSEVNRANEQYF. Full variable domain (remainder filled in from reference TRBV11-1 and TRBJ2-7): EAEVAQSPRYKITEKSQAVAFWCDPISGHATLYWYRQILGQGPELLVQFQDESVVDDSQLPKDRFSAERLKGVDSTLKIQPAELGDSAMYLCASSSEVNRANEQYFGPGTRLTVT.

This chain uses TRBV7-9 with TRBJ2-5; 7 nucleotides agree with TRBD1. Per germline, CDR1 SEHNR and CDR2 FQNEAQ (reference sequence). Trimming removed 6 bases from V and 1 base from J; junction bases left unmatched: 5. The CDR3 is 14 residues long. The CDR3 DNA is TGTGCCAGCAGTCTGACAGGGACCCAAGAGACCCAGTACTTC. This translates into CASSLTGTQETQYF.

This rearrangement joins TRBV19 to TRBJ1-5, with D perhaps TRBD1 (5 bases). V was cut by 1 base and J by 0 bases, with 7 bases left in between. CDR1 and CDR2 (germline): LNHDA, SQIVND (reference sequence). The CDR3 has 15 residues. The CDR3 DNA reads as TGTGCCAGTAGTATAGGGACATATAGCAATCAGCCCCAGCATTTT. Translating it yields CASSIGTYSNQPQHF.

This clone was seen only once. This chain connects TRBV5-5 to TRBJ1-1; 9 nucleotides line up with TRBD1. V was clipped by 4 bases and J by 12 bases; unmatched bases: 13. The CDR3 has 14 amino acids. From germline, CDR1 is SGHKS and CDR2 YYEKEE (reference sequence). The CDR3 DNA follows: TGTGCCAGCAGCCAATCCCCCGCGACAGGGGGAACTTTCTTT. As protein: CASSQSPATGGTFF.